These 4 T cell receptor beta chains were all obtained from the same sample, sequenced in a study of long-term antiretroviral therapy in people with HIV. Survey-level resolution applied to immunoSEQ assay v3.0. Sequencing used immunoSEQ multiplex PCR; TCRdb keeps in-frame clones, though not all of them. The data show some 16,000 clones, over 70% seen once. The source material was unsorted PBMCs, sampled 2.1 years after starting antiretroviral therapy. The receptors come from a man aged 35 to 55 with HIV.

The chain carries TRBV5-1 and TRBJ2-1; D unresolved. The ends were cut back, 0 bases at V and 4 bases at J, with 5 bases in the middle. Germline lookup yields CDR1 SGHRS and CDR2 YFSETQ. CDR3 length equals 13 residues. CDR3: CASSLGGYNEQFF. Here the CDR3 DNA reads TGCGCCAGCAGCTTGGGAGGATACAATGAGCAGTTCTTC.

The rearrangement uses TRBV29-1 and TRBJ1-1; D is perhaps TRBD1 (5 bases). The CDR3 totals 13 residues. Germline V gene data show CDR1 as SQVTM and CDR2 as ANQGSEA. V dropped 6 bases and J dropped 3 bases, with 14 bases sitting between them. CDR3 protein: CSVRGGADTEAFF. The CDR3 DNA reads TGCAGCGTGCGGGGTGGGGCCGACACTGAAGCTTTCTTT.

The chain couples TRBV9 to TRBJ1-5; 8 bases agree with TRBD1. J lost 6 bases, V lost 0 bases, and 5 bases had no gene match. Germline V gives CDR1 SGDLS, CDR2 YYNGEE. The CDR3 covers 15 residues. The DNA of the CDR3 is TGTGCCAGCAGCGTAGCTCCCACAGGGGGTCAGCCCCAGCATTTT. This codes for CASSVAPTGGQPQHF. Using reference TRBV9 and TRBJ1-5 for the parts outside the CDR3, the full variable domain is DSGVTQTPKHLITATGQRVTLRCSPRSGDLSVYWYQQSLDQGLQFLIQYYNGEERAKGNILERFSAQQFPDLHSELNLSSLELGDSALYFCASSVAPTGGQPQHFGDGTRLSIL.

The count of this clone is one. The V and J genes are TRBV6-1 and TRBJ2-7; 7 bases line up with TRBD2. Germline CDR1 MNHNS, CDR2 SASEGT. The CDR3 covers 14 residues. V lost 5 bases and J lost 5; bases outside the gene matches: 9. Here the CDR3 DNA reads TGTGCCAGCAGTTCATTAGGGGAGGGCAACGAGCAGTACTTC. Its protein is CASSSLGEGNEQYF.